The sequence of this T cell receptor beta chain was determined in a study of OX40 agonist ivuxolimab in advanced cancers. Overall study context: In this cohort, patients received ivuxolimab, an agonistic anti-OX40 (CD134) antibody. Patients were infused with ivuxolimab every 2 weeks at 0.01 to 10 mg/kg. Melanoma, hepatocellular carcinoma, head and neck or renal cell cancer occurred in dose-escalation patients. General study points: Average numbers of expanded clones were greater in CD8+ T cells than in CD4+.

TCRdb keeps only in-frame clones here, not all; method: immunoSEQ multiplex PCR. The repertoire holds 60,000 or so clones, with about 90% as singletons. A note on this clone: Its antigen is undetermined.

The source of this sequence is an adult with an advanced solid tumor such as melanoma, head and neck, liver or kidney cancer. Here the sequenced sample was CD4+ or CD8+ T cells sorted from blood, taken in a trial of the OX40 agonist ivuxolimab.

The CDR3 bases are TGCGCCAGCAGCTTTATGGCCGTAGGAAATGAGCAGTTCTTC. This translates into CASSFMAVGNEQFF. V is TRBV5-1 and J is TRBJ2-1; D not certain. Germline values: CDR1 SGHRS, CDR2 YFSETQ. Trimming cost V 2 bases and J 7 bases, with 13 bases left between them. This CDR3 region has 14 residues.